This T cell receptor beta chain was profiled in a study of Graves' ophthalmopathy and Graves' hyperthyroidism. Study-level findings and limits: This model predicted ophthalmopathy progression (sensitivity about 67%, specificity about 73%). Among thyroid clonotypes expanded above 0.001 frequency, most also appeared in blood.

Patients were excluded if they had other autoimmune diseases or uncontrolled infections, and likewise if pregnancy or lactation applied. At least ten counts were recorded for this clonotype. What it recognizes is unknown. The authors amplified TCR beta CDR3 regions, and they did so from RNA transcripts for repertoire sequencing. The first-round RT-PCR employed HTBI primers together with the Qiagen OneStep RT-PCR kit. A multiplex PCR was then performed as the second round. TCRdb ran MiXCR on the multiplex PCR reads and lists one entry per CDR3 protein. The data show about 1.1 million distinct CDR3 sequences, roughly two fifths seen once. Trimming took off 3 bases at V and 2 bases at J, with 13 bases between the two ends. Germline loops: CDR1 SNHLY, CDR2 FYNNEI. The CDR3 is 15 residues long.

The V and J genes are TRBV2 and TRBJ1-2; tentative D call: TRBD1 (6 bases). Sequencing was performed on peripheral blood or thyroid tissue (not recorded which). This clonotype was sampled from an adult man with Graves' hyperthyroidism. The CDR3 loop reads CASSEGQRGNYGYTF. CDR3 nucleotides: TGTGCCAGCAGTGAGGGACAACGGGGCAACTATGGCTACACCTTC.